Presented here are 7 T cell receptor beta chains from one specimen sequenced in a study of shared clonotypes between healthy human individuals. TCRdb keeps only in-frame clones here, not all; method: immunoSEQ multiplex PCR. The table lists 800,000 or so clones, approximately 96% of them singletons. The naive CD8 subset, CD45RO-negative cells positively selected for CCR7, excluded terminally differentiated effector memory CD45RA+ cells. The sample comprised naive CD8+ T cells sorted from blood. These receptors originate from a man aged 25 to 40 in good health.

This clone was seen just once. DNA of the CDR3: TGTGCCAGTAGTAGCGGGGCGGTATCCTACGAGCAGTACTTC. Translating it yields CASSSGAVSYEQYF. This rearrangement joins TRBV19 to TRBJ2-7; D might be TRBD2 (6 bases). The CDR3 sequence is 14 residues long. Germline V gene data show CDR1 as LNHDA and CDR2 as SQIVND (reference sequence). V shed 4 bases and J shed 1 base, with 11 bases lying between them.

CDR3 DNA: TGTGCCAGCGAGTCCAACAGGGGTGGTACTGAAGCTTTCTTT. Residues: CASESNRGGTEAFF. The rearrangement joins TRBV15 to TRBJ1-1, with 7 nucleotides matching TRBD1. The CDR3 totals 14 residues. The V and J ends lost 10 bases and 5 bases, in that order; junction bases with no gene match: 13. Germline CDR1 LNHNV, CDR2 YYDKDF (reference sequence).

The J gene is TRBJ2-2, the V gene TRBV11-1; D is undetermined. The germline V gene encodes CDR1 SGHAT and CDR2 FQDESV (reference sequence). Trimming left V 5 bases short and J 1 base short, with 14 bases between. The CDR3 totals 16 residues. CDR3 loop: CASSPPLTLNTGELFF. The CDR3 DNA follows: TGTGCCAGCAGCCCCCCCCTGACACTGAACACCGGGGAGCTGTTTTTT.

The chain uses TRBV28 and TRBJ2-3, with D perhaps TRBD1 (6 bases). With 3 bases removed from V and 0 bases from J, the gap between germline ends came to 10 bases. CDR3 size: 15 residues. Germline V gives CDR1 MDHEN, CDR2 SYDVKM. The CDR3 loop reads CASSFRGSSTDTQYF. The DNA for the CDR3 is TGTGCCAGCAGTTTTAGGGGGTCTAGCACAGATACGCAGTATTTT.

The chain couples TRBV5-1 to TRBJ2-1; possible D gene TRBD2, 5 bases. The CDR3 has 15 residues. In germline, CDR1 is SGHRS, CDR2 YFSETQ. The V and J ends lost 0 bases and 3 bases respectively, with 10 bases between them. The DNA for the CDR3 is TGCGCCAGCAGCTTGGAGGCGGGTTACTACAATGAGCAGTTCTTC. It specifies CASSLEAGYYNEQFF.

The rearrangement joins TRBV29-1 to TRBJ2-3; 9 bases match TRBD1. CDR3 length: 17 residues. Germline CDR1 reads SQVTM; CDR2 reads ANQGSEA. Trimming cost V 4 bases and J 2 bases; bases outside gene matches: 13. In DNA, the CDR3 is TGCAGCGTTGCAGGCGGGACAGGGTCCCGATACACAGATACGCAGTATTTT. This encodes CSVAGGTGSRYTDTQYF.

This rearrangement joins TRBV15 to TRBJ2-7, with D perhaps matching TRBD2 (6 bases). From germline, CDR1 is LNHNV and CDR2 YYDKDF (reference sequence). V dropped 1 base and J dropped 6 bases, with 13 bases sitting between them. There are 14 residues in the CDR3. CDR3 sequence reads: CATSRVRRELEQYF. The DNA for the CDR3 is TGTGCCACCAGCAGAGTCAGACGGGAGCTCGAGCAGTACTTC.